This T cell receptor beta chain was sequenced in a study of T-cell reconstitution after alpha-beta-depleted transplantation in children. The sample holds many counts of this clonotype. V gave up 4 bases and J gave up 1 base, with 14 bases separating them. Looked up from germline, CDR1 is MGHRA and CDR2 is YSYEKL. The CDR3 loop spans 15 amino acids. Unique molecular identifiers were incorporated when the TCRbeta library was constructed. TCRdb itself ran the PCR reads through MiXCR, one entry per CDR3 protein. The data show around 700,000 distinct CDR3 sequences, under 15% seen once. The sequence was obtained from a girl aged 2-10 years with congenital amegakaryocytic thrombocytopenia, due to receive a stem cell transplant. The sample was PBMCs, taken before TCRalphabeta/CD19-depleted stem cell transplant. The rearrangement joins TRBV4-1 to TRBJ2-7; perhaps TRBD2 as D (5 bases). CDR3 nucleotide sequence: TGCGCCAGCAGCCTCACAGACTACGGTTCCTACGAGCAGTACTTC. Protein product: CASSLTDYGSYEQYF.